This T cell receptor beta chain appears in the sequencing data of a study of regulatory T cells in long-lasting Graves disease. At the level of the study: New Graves' disease cases had less than 3 months of antithyroid drugs. Study results and limitations: Sharing of public clonotypes was greater in persistent patients (over 2,500) than in new patients (roughly 880).

Both iRepertoire HTBI primers and Arm-PCR of CDR3 regions were used to build the TCR beta libraries. TCRdb reprocessed the multiplex PCR reads via MiXCR and lists one record per CDR3 protein. In the table there are 540,000 or so distinct CDR3 sequences, approximately 13% of which are singletons. This sample's time point: newly diagnosed GD, antithyroid drugs for less than 3 months. The TCR library was prepared using RNA isolated from PBMCs. This clonotype was seen repeatedly, ten times or more. Its antigen is as yet unknown. The length of the CDR3 is 14 residues. V was clipped by 2 bases and J by 0 bases, with 7 bases between them. Per germline, CDR1 SGHVS and CDR2 FNYEAQ. This same sample was also part of a study on T cells in Graves' hyperthyroidism and ophthalmopathy.

The genes are TRBV7-6 and TRBJ1-1; D gene uncertain. The input for sequencing was peripheral blood mononuclear cells (PBMCs), taken at new diagnosis, from a patient treated with antithyroid drugs. The receptor was derived from a man aged 25 to 40 with Graves disease. The CDR3 DNA sequence: TGTGCCAGCAGCTTAAGCATCATGAACACTGAAGCTTTCTTT. Translating it yields CASSLSIMNTEAFF.